Following are 26 T cell receptor beta chains from one sample sequenced in a study of shared clonotypes between healthy human individuals. The assay was immunoSEQ multiplex PCR, and TCRdb's table has in-frame clones only and misses some. Of 650,000 to 750,000 clones in the sample, less than 80% were seen once. The sample was memory CD4+ T cells sorted from blood. This sample's subset: CD45RA-negative fraction. These receptors all stem from a woman in her twenties or thirties in good health.

This chain joins TRBV6-5 and TRBJ2-7; the match to TRBD2 covers 9 bases. Germline V gives CDR1 MNHEY, CDR2 SVGAGI. V lost 2 bases to trimming and J lost 2 bases; unmatched junction nucleotides: 4. The CDR3 runs 15 residues. As DNA, the CDR3 is TGTGCCAGCAGTTACGCGGGAGGGCCCGCCTACGAGCAGTACTTC. This translates into CASSYAGGPAYEQYF.

In its sample, this clone was seen many times. Distinct nucleotide sequences in the sample also encode this CDR3. The chain links TRBV27 to TRBJ1-5; D not resolved. V was cut by 5 bases and J by 8 bases, with 19 bases left in between. The germline gives CDR1 MNHEY, CDR2 SMNVEV (reference sequence). This CDR3 contains 15 residues. The CDR3 loop reads CASSPPGVPVEPQHF. DNA of the CDR3: TGTGCCAGCAGTCCTCCCGGGGTGCCAGTAGAGCCCCAGCATTTT.

The chain couples TRBV12-2 to TRBJ2-2; TRBD2 reflects the table's D call only, with no check against the DNA. TRBV12-2 is an annotated pseudogene. This CDR3 is built from 16 residues. The CDR3 DNA sequence: TGTGCAAGTCGCTTCCGACTAGCGGGTGACACCGGGGAGCTGTTTTTT. This sequence encodes CASRFRLAGDTGELFF.

The chain links TRBV28 to TRBJ2-1; D not resolved. Germline-derived CDR1 and CDR2 are MDHEN and SYDVKM. Between the trimmed V and J ends, which lost 3 bases and 0 bases, there was a span of 12 bases. The CDR3 sequence is 16 residues long. The chain's CDR3 is CASSFNPLSSYNEQFF. The DNA for the CDR3 is TGTGCCAGCAGTTTCAATCCTCTCAGCTCCTACAATGAGCAGTTCTTC.

The V call is TRBV7-9, the J call TRBJ1-2, with unresolved D. Germline V gene lookup returns CDR1 SEHNR and CDR2 FQNEAQ (reference sequence). V gave up 1 base and J gave up 4 bases, with 7 bases separating them. This CDR3 spans 13 amino acids. The CDR3 here is CASSLEAGYGYTF. Here the CDR3 DNA reads TGTGCCAGCAGCTTAGAGGCAGGCTATGGCTACACCTTC.

The genes are TRBV29-1 and TRBJ2-3; TRBD1 is a possible D gene (6 bases). The CDR3 is 14 amino acids. Germline CDR1 and CDR2: SQVTM and ANQGSEA. Trimming removed 6 bases at V and 0 bases at J, with 13 bases between. CDR3 sequence: CSVGGQSSTDTQYF. CDR3 in DNA: TGCAGCGTCGGAGGACAGTCTAGCACAGATACGCAGTATTTT.

The rearrangement links TRBV7-9 to TRBJ1-1; TRBD1 aligns across 7 bases. J lost 8 bases, V lost 5 bases, and 8 bases had no gene match. This CDR3 is built from 13 residues. From germline, CDR1 is SEHNR and CDR2 FQNEAQ (reference sequence). The CDR3, as DNA: TGTGCCAGCAGCCCAGGGACAGAGGGCGAAGCTTTCTTT. Translated: CASSPGTEGEAFF.

The chain has TRBV6-5 and TRBJ2-5, with a possible D match to TRBD2 (5 bases). The length of the CDR3 is 13 residues. V was shortened by 5 bases and J by 6 bases, with 13 bases between the two germline ends. Germline CDR1 MNHEY, CDR2 SVGAGI. CDR3 sequence reads: CASSGELTKTQYF. In DNA, the CDR3 is TGTGCCAGCAGTGGGGAGCTGACGAAGACCCAGTACTTC.

The V gene is TRBV7-2, the J gene TRBJ2-7; possibly TRBD2 for D (5 bases). This CDR3 comprises 14 residues. The germline V gene has CDR1 SGHTA and CDR2 FQGNSA. V dropped 5 bases and J dropped 7 bases, with 18 bases sitting between them. The CDR3 sequence: CASSLQLQPGEQYF. CDR3 nucleotides: TGTGCCAGCAGCCTACAACTTCAACCGGGGGAGCAGTACTTC.

The chain recombines TRBV19 with TRBJ1-2; D gene unclear. Deletions cut 1 base from V and 0 bases from J, with 3 bases between. Germline V gene sequence: CDR1 LNHDA, CDR2 SQIVND (reference sequence). CDR3 length: 13 amino acids. CDR3 DNA: TGTGCCAGTAGTATAGTCGCTAACTATGGCTACACCTTC. Translated, it gives CASSIVANYGYTF.

The rearrangement joins TRBV4-1 to TRBJ2-1; 12 bases map to TRBD2. The ends lost 0 bases at V and 7 bases at J; junction bases unmatched: 7. The germline V gene has CDR1 MGHRA and CDR2 YSYEKL. The CDR3 sequence is 17 residues long. The CDR3 DNA reads as TGCGCCAGCAGCCAAGAATCTGCAACTAGCGGGAGGAATGAGCAGTTCTTC. It codes for CASSQESATSGRNEQFF.

The gene calls are TRBV6-6 and TRBJ1-3; a weak D match, TRBD1 (5 bases). V dropped 3 bases and J dropped 8 bases, with 17 bases sitting between them. The CDR3 runs 15 residues. Per germline, CDR1 MNHNY and CDR2 SVGAGI (reference sequence). CDR3 loop: CASSYSSQGGDTIYF. The CDR3 DNA is TGTGCCAGCAGTTATTCATCCCAGGGAGGGGACACCATATATTTT.

The chain links TRBV6-6 to TRBJ1-1, with TRBD1 matching over 9 bases. The CDR3 has 16 amino acids. CDR1 and CDR2 (germline): MNHNY, SVGAGI (reference sequence). The J segment lost 11 bases and the V segment lost 2 bases, leaving 15 bases of the junction unmatched. The DNA for the CDR3 is TGTGCCAGCAGTTACCCGCCCGGGACAGGGAGGGAGCAGGCTTTCTTT. The encoded protein is CASSYPPGTGREQAFF.

This clone was recorded only once. The rearrangement links TRBV28 to TRBJ2-7; no firm D call. Trimming pared 6 bases from V and 0 bases from J, leaving 15 bases between. The CDR3 has 15 residues. CDR1 and CDR2 (germline): MDHEN, SYDVKM. CDR3 sequence (DNA): TGTGCCAGCAGGACCAGATCGACAACCTCCTACGAGCAGTACTTC. Encoded protein: CASRTRSTTSYEQYF.

V and J are TRBV13 and TRBJ2-5, with 8 bases identical to TRBD1. CDR1 and CDR2 (germline): PRHDT, FYEKMQ (reference sequence). Trimming removed 5 bases from V and 3 bases from J; junction bases left unmatched: 5. This CDR3 is 14 amino acids long. The CDR3 is CASSAPGQEETQYF. CDR3 nucleotides: TGTGCCAGCAGCGCACCGGGACAGGAAGAGACCCAGTACTTC.

The genes are TRBV2 and TRBJ1-1, with D hard to call. The V end lost 6 bases, the J end lost 2 bases, and 13 bases lay between the germline ends. The length of the CDR3 is 14 residues. Germline assignment: CDR1 SNHLY and CDR2 FYNNEI. The CDR3 loop reads CASREQWINTEAFF. CDR3 nucleotide sequence: TGTGCCAGCAGAGAACAGTGGATAAACACTGAAGCTTTCTTT.

The J gene is TRBJ2-7, the V gene TRBV29-1; D ambiguous. Trimming left V 3 bases short and J 6 bases short, with 12 bases between. CDR3 length equals 12 residues. In germline, CDR1 is SQVTM, CDR2 ANQGSEA. The DNA of the CDR3 is TGCAGCGTTGATACGCTTTGGGGCGAGCAGTACTTC. Its translation is CSVDTLWGEQYF.

There are a few counts of this clone. The chain carries TRBV19 and TRBJ2-1, with D perhaps matching TRBD1 or TRBD2 (5 bases each). Germline-derived CDR1 and CDR2 are LNHDA and SQIVND (reference sequence). Trimming shortened V by 5 bases and J by 7 bases, and 12 bases separated the two germline ends. The CDR3 runs 13 residues. This CDR3 is CASSAVEGNEQFF. The CDR3 DNA is TGTGCCAGTAGTGCAGTCGAGGGGAATGAGCAGTTCTTC.

The chain combines TRBV5-6 with TRBJ2-5; a possible D gene is TRBD1 (5 bases). The germline V gene encodes CDR1 SGHDT and CDR2 YYEEEE. The CDR3 extends over 16 amino acids. The V end was cut by 0 bases, the J end by 0 bases, with 12 bases between. CDR3 coding DNA: TGTGCCAGCAGCTTGGGTAGGGGTCGAAACCAAGAGACCCAGTACTTC. It translates to CASSLGRGRNQETQYF.

The chain carries TRBV2 and TRBJ2-7; tentatively, D is TRBD2 (6 bases). The CDR3 spans 15 residues. V shed 6 bases and J shed 2 bases, with 17 bases lying between them. Germline CDR1 is SNHLY and CDR2 is FYNNEI. DNA for the CDR3: TGTGCCAGCAGGAACCCGGGAGCCAGCCCCTACGAGCAGTACTTC. This codes for CASRNPGASPYEQYF. The whole variable domain, filled in from reference TRBV2 and TRBJ2-7, reads EPEVTQTPSHQVTQMGQEVILRCVPISNHLYFYWYRQILGQKVEFLVSFYNNEISEKSEIFDDQFSVERPDGSNFTLKIRSTKLEDSAMYFCASRNPGASPYEQYFGPGTRLTVT.

The chain carries TRBV6-5 and TRBJ1-5; TRBD1 might be the D (5 bases). The V and J ends lost 3 bases and 4 bases respectively, with 13 bases between them. The length of the CDR3 is 15 residues. The germline V gene encodes CDR1 MNHEY and CDR2 SVGAGI. The CDR3 DNA reads as TGTGCCAGCAGTTATCTTCCAGGGCAAAATCAGCCCCAGCATTTT. It encodes CASSYLPGQNQPQHF.

J is TRBJ2-7 and V is TRBV28; 12 positions agree with TRBD1. With V trimmed by 4 bases and J by 4 bases, 11 bases remained unmatched. The CDR3 has 17 amino acids. Per the germline V gene, CDR1 is MDHEN and CDR2 is SYDVKM. The CDR3 nucleotides are TGTGCCAGCAGTTCCTCCCCGGGACAGGGGGCCGGGTACGAGCAGTACTTC. Protein: CASSSSPGQGAGYEQYF.

The CDR3 coding sequence is TGTGCCTGGAGTGTGCTAGCGGGGGCTCAAGAGACCCAGTACTTC. Protein: CAWSVLAGAQETQYF. The genes are TRBV30 and TRBJ2-5; 10 nucleotides line up with TRBD2. There are 15 residues in the CDR3. The germline gives CDR1 GTSNPN, CDR2 SVGIG (reference sequence). V shed 0 bases, J shed 2 bases, and the junction held 3 bases outside the gene matches.

Note on this clone: This sample includes further DNA sequences coding for the same CDR3. V is TRBV7-2 and J is TRBJ1-1, with TRBD1 matching over 8 bases. The CDR3 spans 14 residues. J lost 1 base, V lost 4 bases, and 2 bases had no gene match. Germline CDR1 and CDR2: SGHTA and FQGNSA. The CDR3 DNA follows: TGTGCCAGCAGCTCTCAGGGGGCGAACACTGAAGCTTTCTTT. Translated: CASSSQGANTEAFF.

This sequence joins TRBV28 and TRBJ1-1; 8 nucleotides line up with TRBD1. This CDR3 contains 14 residues. J lost 4 bases, V lost 2 bases, and 3 bases had no gene match. Per the germline V gene, CDR1 is MDHEN and CDR2 is SYDVKM. The CDR3: CASSLQGAFTEAFF. In nucleotides, the CDR3 is TGTGCCAGCAGTTTACAGGGGGCGTTCACTGAAGCTTTCTTT.

The V gene is TRBV15, the J gene TRBJ2-4, with D possibly matching TRBD1 (6 bases). V gave up 0 bases and J gave up 1 base, with 16 bases separating them. In germline, CDR1 is LNHNV, CDR2 YYDKDF (reference sequence). The CDR3 has 18 amino acids. CDR3 protein: CATSREAGAGLAKNIQYF. CDR3 coding DNA: TGTGCCACCAGCAGAGAGGCAGGGGCAGGTTTGGCCAAAAACATTCAGTACTTC.